This TCR beta chain was obtained from a study of technical replicates of blood from four donors. CDR1 WSHSY and CDR2 SAAADI come from the germline V gene. Trimming left V 6 bases short and J 0 bases short, with 9 bases between. This CDR3 has 15 amino acids. TCRdb keeps only in-frame clones here, not all; method: immunoSEQ multiplex PCR. The sample consists of just over 70,000 clones, about 94% of them appearing once. The V call is TRBV10-2, the J call TRBJ2-6; weak D call: TRBD1 (5 bases). Sequencing used T cells isolated from PBMCs. The clonotype was recovered from a human donor in good health. CDR3 DNA sequence: TGCGCCAGCAGGCCCCAGGGCTCTGGGGCCAACGTCCTGACTTTC. Translation gives CASRPQGSGANVLTF.